The rows below give T cell receptor beta chains drawn from one sample of a study of long-term antiretroviral therapy in people with HIV. Clones were sequenced by immunoSEQ multiplex PCR, and TCRdb holds only the in-frame ones, with some missing. The repertoire holds roughly 12,000 clones, with approximately 80% as singletons. Specimen: unsorted PBMCs, collected 1.2 years after starting antiretroviral therapy. These receptors were collected from a man aged 40-49 years with HIV. CDR3s include the opening cysteine and the closing phenylalanine or tryptophan. Rows give clone size only sometimes, using once, few, many, or a class for an expanded clone.

>TRBV6-1|TRBJ1-1|few
CASSDGGINTEAFF
>TRBV28|TRBJ1-1|-
CASSPEWSEAFF
>TRBV2|TRBJ1-1|once
CASKNSLGNTEAFF
>TRBV30|TRBJ1-4|-
CAWSVLGTGLNEKLFF
>TRBV29-1|TRBJ1-2|-
CSVDSTNYGYTF
>TRBV27|TRBJ2-2|-
CASSLGQGAGANTGELFF
>TRBV11-1|TRBJ2-3|-
CASSLRQGDTDTQYF
>TRBV4-2|TRBJ2-7|few
CASSLTGTGRSYEQYF
>TRBV10-1|TRBJ1-1|once
CASSAGLWTEAFF
>TRBV5-6|TRBJ2-7|-
CASSSWTDWDEQYF
>TRBV5-6|TRBJ1-1|few
CASSLLTVNTEAFF
>TRBV6-1|TRBJ2-7|-
CATGRGIEQYF
>TRBV6-5|TRBJ2-2|once
CASSYFSGGAGGELFF
>TRBV28|TRBJ1-6|once
CASSLVGQYNSPLHF
>TRBV6-1|TRBJ2-7|-
CAGGPDFYEQYF
>TRBV9|TRBJ2-4|-
CASSPPGQVKNIQYF
>TRBV5-1|TRBJ1-2|few
CASSLARDSYGYTF
>TRBV15|TRBJ1-5|-
CATSRDSPDRRYSNQPQHF
>TRBV27|TRBJ2-3|-
CASSLLGNTQYF
>TRBV4-1|TRBJ2-6|-
CASSTPTGRRGANVLTF
>TRBV4-3|TRBJ1-2|once
CASSRDRGGNYGYTF
>TRBV30|TRBJ2-5|-
CAWSVSSGGQETQYF
>TRBV30|TRBJ2-3|-
CAWNPIEGLIPTDTQYF
>TRBV12-5|TRBJ1-5|-
CASGWGRGGQPQHF
>TRBV27|TRBJ2-1|-
CASSLLGRINNEQFF
>TRBV4-3|TRBJ1-4|-
CASSNGGQLNEKLFF
>TRBV27|TRBJ2-2|-
CASSSGWTGELFF
>TRBV19|TRBJ1-2|-
CASSIGGETYGYTF
>TRBV9|TRBJ1-6|-
CASSVGNSPLHF
>TRBV6-1|TRBJ2-7|-
CASSEGQGNYEQYF
>TRBV2|TRBJ1-2|-
CASSTTVGYTF
>TRBV4-3|TRBJ2-2|once
CASSQDVGTGELFF
>TRBV19|TRBJ1-1|-
CASTAAVLNTEAFF
>TRBV7-6|TRBJ1-1|-
CASSPRQGNTEAFF
>TRBV12-5|TRBJ2-7|-
CASGLVENEQYF
>TRBV4-1|TRBJ2-2|few
CASSQDRTVTGELFF
>TRBV9|TRBJ2-7|-
CASSATSGDYEQYF
>TRBV15|TRBJ1-2|-
CATSRGTGANYGYTF
>TRBV4-3|TRBJ1-4|-
CASSQEGRREKLFF
>TRBV30|TRBJ1-6|-
CAWSARRSSYNSPLHF
>TRBV11-3|TRBJ2-1|-
CASSPRSSGGDEQFF
>TRBV15|TRBJ2-7|-
CATSRDGGAGEQYF
>TRBV4-1|TRBJ2-7|-
CASSQDRDRGYEQYF
>TRBV28|TRBJ2-7|-
CASNPTGTYEQYF
>TRBV4-1|TRBJ1-1|once
CASSPAGTVNTEAFF
>TRBV30|-|-
CAWSHSYEQYF
>TRBV11-2|TRBJ2-3|-
CASSLASRGGRNTQYF
>TRBV10-3|TRBJ2-7|-
CAISDMTGLNEQYF
>TRBV20-1|TRBJ2-1|-
CSAWTRNEQFF
>TRBV5-8|TRBJ1-1|once
CASSLRGGEAFF
>TRBV2|TRBJ1-2|-
CASRKDRDSGYTF
>TRBV19|TRBJ2-3|-
CASSEGGGFTDTQYF
>TRBV10-3|TRBJ1-2|-
CATTPDRENYGYTF
>TRBV2|TRBJ1-5|-
CASSNSPQDSNQPQHF
>TRBV29-1|TRBJ1-1|-
CSVEPVVGTEAFF
>TRBV30|TRBJ2-2|-
CAWSVRAGVNTGELFF
>TRBV6-5|TRBJ2-1|once
CASSPRTSGNEQFF
>TRBV10-1|TRBJ1-1|-
CASRDRQGTEAFF
>TRBV6-1|TRBJ1-6|-
CASSNREIGNSPLHF
>TRBV12-5|TRBJ1-5|-
CASARTGGSNQPQHF